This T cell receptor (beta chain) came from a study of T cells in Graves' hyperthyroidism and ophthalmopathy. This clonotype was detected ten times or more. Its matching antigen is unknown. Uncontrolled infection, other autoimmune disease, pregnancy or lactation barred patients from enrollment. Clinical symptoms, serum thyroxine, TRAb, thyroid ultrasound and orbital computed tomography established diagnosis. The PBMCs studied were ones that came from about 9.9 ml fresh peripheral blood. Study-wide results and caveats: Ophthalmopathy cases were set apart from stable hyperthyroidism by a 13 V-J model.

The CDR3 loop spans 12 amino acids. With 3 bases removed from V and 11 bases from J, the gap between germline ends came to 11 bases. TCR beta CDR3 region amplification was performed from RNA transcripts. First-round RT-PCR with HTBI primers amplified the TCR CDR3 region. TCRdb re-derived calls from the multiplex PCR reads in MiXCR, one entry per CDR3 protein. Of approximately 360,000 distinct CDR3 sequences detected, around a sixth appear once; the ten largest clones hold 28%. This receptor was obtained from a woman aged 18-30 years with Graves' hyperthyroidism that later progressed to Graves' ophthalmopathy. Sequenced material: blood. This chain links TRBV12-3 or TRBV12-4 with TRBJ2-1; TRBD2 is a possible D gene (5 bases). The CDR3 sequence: CASSFSRGQQFF. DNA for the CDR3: TGTGCCAGCAGTTTTTCCCGCGGGCAGCAGTTCTTC.